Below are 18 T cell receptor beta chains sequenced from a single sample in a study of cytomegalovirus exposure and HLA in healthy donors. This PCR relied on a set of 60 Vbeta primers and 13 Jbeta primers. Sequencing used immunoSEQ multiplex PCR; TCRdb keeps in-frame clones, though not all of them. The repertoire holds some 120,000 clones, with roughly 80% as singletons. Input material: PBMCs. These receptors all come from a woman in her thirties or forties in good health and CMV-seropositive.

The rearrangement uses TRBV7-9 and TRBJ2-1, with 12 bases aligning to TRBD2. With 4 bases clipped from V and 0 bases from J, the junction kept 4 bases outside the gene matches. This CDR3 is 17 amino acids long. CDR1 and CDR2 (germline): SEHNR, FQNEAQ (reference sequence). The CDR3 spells CASSSRLAGDSYNEQFF. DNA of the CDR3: TGTGCCAGCAGCTCCAGACTAGCGGGAGACTCCTACAATGAGCAGTTCTTC.

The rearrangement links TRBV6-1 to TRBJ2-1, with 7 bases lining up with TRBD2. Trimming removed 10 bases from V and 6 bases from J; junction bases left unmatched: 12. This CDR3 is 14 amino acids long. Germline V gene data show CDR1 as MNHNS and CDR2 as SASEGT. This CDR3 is CATLLANGANEQFF. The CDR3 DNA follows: TGTGCCACCTTACTAGCGAACGGCGCCAATGAGCAGTTCTTC.

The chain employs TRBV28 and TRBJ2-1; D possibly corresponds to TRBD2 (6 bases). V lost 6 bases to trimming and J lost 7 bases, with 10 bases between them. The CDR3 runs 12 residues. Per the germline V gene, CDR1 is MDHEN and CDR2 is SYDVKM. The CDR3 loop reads CASSPGRNEQFF. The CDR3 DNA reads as TGTGCCAGCAGCCCGGGGAGGAATGAGCAGTTCTTC. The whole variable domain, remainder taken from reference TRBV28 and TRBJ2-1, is DVKVTQSSRYLVKRTGEKVFLECVQDMDHENMFWYRQDPGLGLRLIYFSYDVKMKEKGDIPEGYSVSREKKERFSLILESASTNQTSMYLCASSPGRNEQFFGPGTRLTVL.

CDR3 coding DNA: TGTGCCAGCAAACTCCCCAATGAGCAGTTCTTC. Protein: CASKLPNEQFF. J is TRBJ2-1 and V is TRBV6-6; no definite D call. The V gene lost 7 bases and the J gene lost 6 bases, with 7 bases spanning the gap. The CDR3 consists of 11 residues. Germline loops: CDR1 MNHNY, CDR2 SVGAGI (reference sequence).

The CDR3 loop reads CASSPGTGGTGYGYTF. The CDR3 bases are TGTGCCAGCAGCCCGGGAACGGGGGGAACTGGCTATGGCTACACCTTC. The chain links TRBV28 to TRBJ1-2, with a tentative D call TRBD1 (5 bases). The V gene lost 6 bases and the J gene lost 4 bases, with 21 bases spanning the gap. Germline assignment: CDR1 MDHEN and CDR2 SYDVKM. The CDR3 totals 16 residues.

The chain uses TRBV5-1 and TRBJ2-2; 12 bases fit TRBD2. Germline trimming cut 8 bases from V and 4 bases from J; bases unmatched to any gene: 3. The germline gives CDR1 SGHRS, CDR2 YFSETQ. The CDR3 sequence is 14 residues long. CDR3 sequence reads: CASRLAGATGELFF. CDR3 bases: TGCGCCAGTAGACTAGCGGGGGCCACCGGGGAGCTGTTTTTT.

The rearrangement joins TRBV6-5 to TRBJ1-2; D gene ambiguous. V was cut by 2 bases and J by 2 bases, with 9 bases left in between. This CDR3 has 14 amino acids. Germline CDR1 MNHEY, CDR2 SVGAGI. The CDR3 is CASSYGTNNYGYTF. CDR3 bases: TGTGCCAGCAGTTACGGCACGAACAACTATGGCTACACCTTC.

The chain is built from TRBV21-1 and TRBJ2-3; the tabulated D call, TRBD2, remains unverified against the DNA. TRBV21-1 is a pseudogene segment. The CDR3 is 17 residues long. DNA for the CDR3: TGTGCCAGCAGCCACCCCCCGGGACTAGCGGGCACAGATACGCAGTATTTT. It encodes CASSHPPGLAGTDTQYF.

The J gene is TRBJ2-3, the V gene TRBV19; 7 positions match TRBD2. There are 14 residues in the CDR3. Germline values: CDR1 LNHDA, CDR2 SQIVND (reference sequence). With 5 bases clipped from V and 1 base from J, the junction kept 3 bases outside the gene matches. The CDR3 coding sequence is TGTGCCAGTAGTCCGGCGGGGGGCACAGATACGCAGTATTTT. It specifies CASSPAGGTDTQYF.

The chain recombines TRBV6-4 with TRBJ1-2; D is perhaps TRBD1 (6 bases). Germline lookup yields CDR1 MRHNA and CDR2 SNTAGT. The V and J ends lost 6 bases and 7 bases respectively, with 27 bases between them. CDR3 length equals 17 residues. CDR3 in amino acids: CASRSWGGGKYLSGYTF. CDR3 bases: TGTGCCAGCAGATCGTGGGGGGGCGGCAAATATCTCAGTGGCTACACCTTC.

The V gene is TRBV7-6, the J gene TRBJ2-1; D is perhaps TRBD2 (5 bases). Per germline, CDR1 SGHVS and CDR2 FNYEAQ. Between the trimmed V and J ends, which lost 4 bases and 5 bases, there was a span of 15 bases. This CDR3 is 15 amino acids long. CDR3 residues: CASSSLSGPNNEQFF. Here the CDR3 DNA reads TGTGCCAGCAGCTCGCTAAGCGGACCAAACAATGAGCAGTTCTTC.

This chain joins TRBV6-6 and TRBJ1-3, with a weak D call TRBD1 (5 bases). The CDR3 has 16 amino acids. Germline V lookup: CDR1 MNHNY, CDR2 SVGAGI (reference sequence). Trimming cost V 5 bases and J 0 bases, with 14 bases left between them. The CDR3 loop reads CASSPTVAASGNTIYF. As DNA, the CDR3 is TGTGCCAGCAGTCCGACAGTTGCGGCCTCTGGAAACACCATATATTTT.

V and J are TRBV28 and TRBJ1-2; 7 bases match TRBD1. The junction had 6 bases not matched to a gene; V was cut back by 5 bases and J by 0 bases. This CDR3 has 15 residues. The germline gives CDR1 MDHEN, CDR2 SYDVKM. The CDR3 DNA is TGTGCCAGCAGTCCAGGGGGGTATCCTAACTATGGCTACACCTTC. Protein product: CASSPGGYPNYGYTF.

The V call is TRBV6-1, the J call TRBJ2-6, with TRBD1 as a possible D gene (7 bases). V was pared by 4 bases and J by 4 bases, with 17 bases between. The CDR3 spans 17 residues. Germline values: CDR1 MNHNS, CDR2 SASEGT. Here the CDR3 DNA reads TGTGCCAGCAGTGGACAGGGTGGGCTAGCGGGGGCCAACGTCCTGACTTTC. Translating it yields CASSGQGGLAGANVLTF.

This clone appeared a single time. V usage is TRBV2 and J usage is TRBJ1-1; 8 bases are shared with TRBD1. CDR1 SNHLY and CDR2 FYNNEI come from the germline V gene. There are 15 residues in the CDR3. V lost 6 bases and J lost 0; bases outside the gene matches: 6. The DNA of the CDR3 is TGTGCCAGCAGAGGACAGGGAGGGATGAACACTGAAGCTTTCTTT. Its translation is CASRGQGGMNTEAFF. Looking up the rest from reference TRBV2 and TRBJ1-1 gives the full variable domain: EPEVTQTPSHQVTQMGQEVILRCVPISNHLYFYWYRQILGQKVEFLVSFYNNEISEKSEIFDDQFSVERPDGSNFTLKIRSTKLEDSAMYFCASRGQGGMNTEAFFGQGTRLTVV.

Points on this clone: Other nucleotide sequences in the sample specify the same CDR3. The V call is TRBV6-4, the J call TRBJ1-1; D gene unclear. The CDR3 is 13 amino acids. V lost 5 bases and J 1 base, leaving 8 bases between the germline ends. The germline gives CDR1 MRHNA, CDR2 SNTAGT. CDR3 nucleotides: TGTGCCAGCAGTCGCGAGGGGAACACTGAAGCTTTCTTT. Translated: CASSREGNTEAFF.

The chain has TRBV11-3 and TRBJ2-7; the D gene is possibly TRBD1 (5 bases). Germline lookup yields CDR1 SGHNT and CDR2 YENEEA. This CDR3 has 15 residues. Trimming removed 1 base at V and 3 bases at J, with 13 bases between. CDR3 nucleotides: TGTGCCAGCAGCTTAGGTGCAGGGCGAAGCTACGAGCAGTACTTC. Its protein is CASSLGAGRSYEQYF. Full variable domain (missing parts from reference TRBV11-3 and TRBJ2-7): EAGVVQSPRYKIIEKKQPVAFWCNPISGHNTLYWYLQNLGQGPELLIRYENEEAVDDSQLPKDRFSAERLKGVDSTLKIQPAELGDSAVYLCASSLGAGRSYEQYFGPGTRLTVT.

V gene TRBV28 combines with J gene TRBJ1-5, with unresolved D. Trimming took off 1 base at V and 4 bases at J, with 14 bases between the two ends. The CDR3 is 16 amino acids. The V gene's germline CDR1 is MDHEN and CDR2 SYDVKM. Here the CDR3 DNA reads TGTGCCAGCAGTTTATTAAGGACGGACTTAAATCAGCCCCAGCATTTT. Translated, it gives CASSLLRTDLNQPQHF.